Following are 5 T cell receptor beta chains from one sample sequenced in a study of vaccination and CD4 T cells after COVID-19. Once obtained from cultured CD4+ T cells, the DNA was sequenced using the Oncomine TCR Beta short-read assay. Each CDR3 protein gets one entry after TCRdb re-called the PCR reads with MiXCR. This sample carries about 19,000 distinct CDR3 sequences, 50% to 60% of them seen once, and the ten largest clones take about 7.5%. No cognate antigen is known for these TCRs. Treatment denoted: approximately nine-day PBMC culture with coronavirus spike peptide pools or control peptides (ViraFEST assay). The sequencing sample was made of CD4+ T cells from blood, cultured in vitro. These receptors all stem from a human donor who had recovered from COVID-19.

The chain combines TRBV19 with TRBJ1-2; possible D gene TRBD1, 6 bases. CDR3 length equals 14 residues. Germline CDR1 reads LNHDA; CDR2 reads SQIVND (reference sequence). Trimming cost V 1 base and J 8 bases, with 14 bases left between them. The CDR3 region is CASSIGTGRLGYTF. In DNA, the CDR3 is TGTGCCAGTAGTATAGGTACAGGGAGACTGGGCTACACCTTC.

This rearrangement joins TRBV20-1 to TRBJ2-1; 10 nucleotides line up with TRBD2. Losses at the gene ends were 2 bases for V and 10 bases for J; bases not matched to a gene: 11. In germline, CDR1 is DFQATT, CDR2 SNEGSKA (reference sequence). This CDR3 region has 15 residues. The CDR3 loop reads CSARIRTSGVKEQFF. CDR3 nucleotides: TGCAGTGCTAGAATCAGGACTAGCGGAGTCAAGGAGCAGTTCTTC.

The chain joins TRBV6-5 to TRBJ1-4, with TRBD1 as a possible D gene (6 bases). The CDR3 sequence is 18 residues long. In germline, CDR1 is MNHEY, CDR2 SVGAGI. With 1 base removed from V and 3 bases from J, the gap between germline ends came to 18 bases. CDR3 residues: CASSYLAQGGTANEKLFF. The CDR3 coding sequence is TGTGCCAGCAGTTACTTGGCCCAAGGGGGGACGGCTAATGAAAAACTGTTTTTT.

The chain employs TRBV7-9 and TRBJ2-1; 8 bases line up with TRBD2. CDR3 length: 14 amino acids. The J segment lost 8 bases and the V segment lost 1 base, leaving 4 bases of the junction unmatched. Germline-derived CDR1 and CDR2 are SEHNR and FQNEAQ (reference sequence). The chain's CDR3 is CASSLEGLVHEQFF. In nucleotides, the CDR3 is TGTGCCAGCAGCTTAGAGGGACTAGTCCATGAGCAGTTCTTC.

This clonotype has a handful of counts. The chain has TRBV7-8 and TRBJ2-3, with 9 bases that match TRBD2. CDR3 size: 20 residues. CDR1 and CDR2 (germline): SGHVS, FQNEAQ. Trimming removed 2 bases from V and 0 bases from J; junction bases left unmatched: 15. The CDR3 DNA follows: TGTGCCAGCAGCTTACTCGGGCGGCTAGCGGGGAGGGTTAGCACAGATACGCAGTATTTT. Encoded protein: CASSLLGRLAGRVSTDTQYF.